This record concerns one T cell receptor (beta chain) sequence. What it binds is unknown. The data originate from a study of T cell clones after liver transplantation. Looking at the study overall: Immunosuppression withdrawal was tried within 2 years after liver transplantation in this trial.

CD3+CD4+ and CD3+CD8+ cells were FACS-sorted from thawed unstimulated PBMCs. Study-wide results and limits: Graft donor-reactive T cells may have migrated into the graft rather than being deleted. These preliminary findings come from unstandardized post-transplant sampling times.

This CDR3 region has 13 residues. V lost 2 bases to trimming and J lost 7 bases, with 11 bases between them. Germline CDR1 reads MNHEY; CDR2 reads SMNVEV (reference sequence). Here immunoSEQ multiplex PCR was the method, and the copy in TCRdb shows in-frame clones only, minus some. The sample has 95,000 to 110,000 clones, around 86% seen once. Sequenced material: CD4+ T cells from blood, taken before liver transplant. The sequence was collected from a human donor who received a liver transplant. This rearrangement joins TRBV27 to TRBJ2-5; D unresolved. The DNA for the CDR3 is TGTGCCAGCAGTTTAATCTTAGCAGGGACCCAGTACTTC. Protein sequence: CASSLILAGTQYF.